Described below is a single TCR beta chain sequence and its context. The clone's antigen remains unknown. Base qualities are not provided; no much larger clone lies one nucleotide away. TCRbeta CDR3 regions were amplified from genomic DNA using the immunoSEQ Assay, a bias-controlled multiplex PCR. As for the authors' bioinformatics: Nucleated cell counts per sample were estimated from amplification of reference gene primers within the assay. To quantify the absolute abundance of each unique TCRbeta CDR3 rearrangement, sequence reads were collapsed and filtered. Productive Simpson clonality was computed per sample as the square root of Simpson's diversity index over productive rearrangements. TCRdb carries this immuneACCESS record with in-frame sequences only. Its versions omit some clonotypes, under half of them owing to an unresolved V gene in the studies checked, with the rest unexplained. V, J and clone size are those of that table, while D and trimming were read from the DNA. Counted in this sample were roughly 200,000 clones; 70% to 90% of them appeared once. Roughly 6% of the sample is held by the ten biggest clonotypes.

These data originate in a study of blood T cell repertoires in COVID-19 (TCRdb year 2020). In the study overall: The collaborator samples originated in the United States, Italy and Spain and spanned the acute and convalescent phases of COVID-19. The prospective study material was composed of cDNA or gDNA derived from T cells, B-cell-depleted T cells, or PBMCs. Deeply sampled blood TCRbeta repertoires from subjects exposed to, actively infected with, or recovered from COVID-19 were included in the dataset. A freely available public database, intended as a resource for researchers studying the immune response to SARS-CoV-2, is where the repertoires were released. Samples were obtained from the ongoing ImmuneRACE study (first 160 participants) and from about 1,300 subjects provided by 6 global collaborators. Nearly every sample came with metadata listing a de-identified subject ID, COVID-19 status, age in years and sex. Where available, HLA class I and class II types were obtained from metadata supplied by the sample provider rather than from assay-based typing. What the research found in general, with its limitations: The quantity of clinical and demographic metadata differed by source and by participant and was supplied without curation.

The germline V gene gives CDR1 as LGHNT and CDR2 as FRNRAP. At the junction V is shortened by 2 bases and J by 5 bases, with 7 bases in between. Including the terminal cysteine and phenylalanine, the CDR3 comprises 13 residues. The read is trimmed to its CDR3 DNA, 39 bases read in frame from base 1. Another Seattle source contributed samples from volunteer blood donors who had recovered from COVID-19. Whole blood was collected in K2EDTA tubes by collaborating institutions according to the institutions' own protocols. Collaborator samples were shipped for TCRbeta analysis as frozen whole blood, isolated PBMCs, or DNA extracted from either sample type.

The clonotype comes from a woman in her thirties or forties who had recovered from COVID-19. The sample was peripheral blood. The rearrangement combines TRBV12-5 with TRBJ2-1; the D segment could be TRBD2, given 6 matching bases. The CDR3 reads CASGLRENNEQFF. The sequenced DNA is TGTGCTAGTGGTTTGCGGGAGAACAATGAGCAGTTCTTC.